Below, 24 T cell receptor beta chains from the same sample are listed, as sequenced in a study of blood T cell repertoires in COVID-19. TCRdb's table, derived via immunoSEQ multiplex PCR, lists solely in-frame clones and lacks some. This sample yields 250,000 to 300,000 clones, of which 70% to 90% are seen a single time; roughly 9.6% belongs to the top ten. Sample: peripheral blood. The receptors were gathered from a woman in her 70s with acute or convalescent COVID-19.

Ten or more counts support this clone. The chain employs TRBV5-1 and TRBJ1-3; 8 bases are a match to TRBD1. The ends lost 3 bases at V and 0 bases at J; junction bases unmatched: 17. The CDR3 length is 20 residues. Germline V gene lookup returns CDR1 SGHRS and CDR2 YFSETQ. The CDR3: CASSSGRPGQGSSSGNTIYF. In DNA, the CDR3 is TGCGCCAGCAGCTCGGGGAGACCCGGACAGGGCTCGAGCTCTGGAAACACCATATATTTT.

The V call is TRBV6-5, the J call TRBJ2-5, with D possibly being TRBD1 (6 bases). The CDR3 totals 16 residues. The V gene lost 0 bases and the J gene lost 5 bases, with 16 bases spanning the gap. Germline V gives CDR1 MNHEY, CDR2 SVGAGI. CDR3 amino acids: CASSYSWTVAGETQYF. In DNA form, the CDR3 reads TGTGCCAGCAGTTACTCCTGGACAGTCGCGGGTGAGACCCAGTACTTC.

This clone was seen more than once but under ten times. The CDR3 reads CASMDRAREKLFF. DNA for the CDR3: TGTGCCAGCATGGACAGGGCGAGGGAAAAACTGTTTTTT. V and J are TRBV19 and TRBJ1-4; the match to TRBD1 covers 8 bases. Germline loops: CDR1 LNHDA, CDR2 SQIVND (reference sequence). The CDR3 spans 13 residues. J gave up 8 bases and V 9 bases, and 8 bases lay outside the gene matches.

The chain has TRBV5-1 and TRBJ1-4; D unclear. Trimming shortened V by 5 bases and J by 4 bases, and 15 bases separated the two germline ends. This CDR3 has 15 amino acids. Looked up from germline, CDR1 is SGHRS and CDR2 is YFSETQ. CDR3 DNA sequence: TGCGCCAGCAGGCCCGGGGAGGGATATAATGAAAAACTGTTTTTT. Translated, it gives CASRPGEGYNEKLFF.

V and J are TRBV10-3 and TRBJ2-5; 8 bases fit TRBD2. The V gene end was trimmed by 8 bases and the J gene end by 2 bases; junction bases not matched to a gene: 19. CDR3 length: 18 residues. Germline V gene sequence: CDR1 ENHRY, CDR2 SYGVKD. CDR3 nucleotides: TGTGCCATCCTTACCTTCGCTCATAGCGGGGCCAGTCAAGAGACCCAGTACTTC. Its protein product is CAILTFAHSGASQETQYF.

The J gene is TRBJ2-3, the V gene TRBV7-2, with 9 positions matching TRBD1. The CDR3 contains 17 residues. V shed 5 bases, J shed 6 bases, and the junction held 15 bases outside the gene matches. Germline CDR1 reads SGHTA; CDR2 reads FQGNSA. In DNA form, the CDR3 reads TGTGCCAGCAGCCCCCAACGTCCCGGGACAGGGTTGGATACGCAGTATTTT. This sequence encodes CASSPQRPGTGLDTQYF.

This chain joins TRBV5-4 and TRBJ2-7; 9 nucleotides agree with TRBD2. Germline V gives CDR1 SGHNT, CDR2 YYREEE (reference sequence). V lost 8 bases and J lost 4; bases outside the gene matches: 7. There are 13 residues in the CDR3. Here the CDR3 DNA reads TGTGCCAGTGGCGGGGGGGCGTTGTACGAGCAGTACTTC. It specifies CASGGGALYEQYF.

The J gene is TRBJ2-1, the V gene TRBV5-1; 13 positions match TRBD2. The J segment lost 2 bases and the V segment lost 4 bases, leaving 6 bases of the junction unmatched. The germline V gene encodes CDR1 SGHRS and CDR2 YFSETQ. The CDR3 sequence is 17 residues long. The CDR3 loop is CASSAPTSGGAYNEQFF. The CDR3 DNA is TGCGCCAGCAGCGCCCCAACTAGCGGGGGGGCCTACAATGAGCAGTTCTTC.

The gene calls are TRBV6-5 and TRBJ1-1; D is unclear. CDR1 is MNHEY, CDR2 SVGAGI, per germline. The CDR3 totals 15 residues. The ends were cut back, 6 bases at V and 1 base at J, with 15 bases in the middle. CDR3: CASSQQRPPNTEAFF. CDR3 in DNA: TGTGCCAGCAGCCAACAACGCCCGCCGAACACTGAAGCTTTCTTT.

V and J are TRBV3-1 (or the pseudogene TRBV3-2) and TRBJ2-1, with TRBD2 identical over 11 bases. The J segment lost 5 bases and the V segment lost 2 bases, leaving 5 bases of the junction unmatched. The germline V gene encodes CDR1 LGHDT and CDR2 YNNKEL (reference sequence). The CDR3 is 16 residues long. CDR3 nucleotides: TGTGCCAGCAGCCAACCAGGGACTAGCGGAAACAATGAGCAGTTCTTC. Its translation: CASSQPGTSGNNEQFF.

V usage is TRBV2 and J usage is TRBJ1-6; 7 nucleotides match TRBD1. Unmatched junction bases numbered 8, after V lost 6 bases and J lost 15 bases. Germline CDR1 is SNHLY and CDR2 is FYNNEI. The CDR3 runs to 12 residues. The CDR3 DNA reads TGTGCCAGCAGGGAGACAGGGTCGGGCCTCCACTTT. Amino acids: CASRETGSGLHF.

The chain couples TRBV4-1 to TRBJ1-4; the D gene is possibly TRBD1 (5 bases). V lost 4 bases to trimming and J lost 8 bases, with 14 bases between them. This CDR3 is built from 14 residues. Per the germline V gene, CDR1 is MGHRA and CDR2 is YSYEKL. The CDR3 coding sequence is TGCGCCAGCAGCCTAGAGGCAGGGTGGGAAAAACTGTTTTTT. Translation: CASSLEAGWEKLFF.

CDR3 region: CASSLVGPPEQYF. The CDR3 DNA follows: TGCGCCAGCAGCTTGGTGGGGCCCCCCGAGCAGTACTTC. The chain combines TRBV5-1 with TRBJ2-7; tentatively, D is TRBD1 (5 bases). This CDR3 has 13 residues. V was pared by 0 bases and J by 6 bases, with 10 bases between. Germline CDR1 and CDR2: SGHRS and YFSETQ.

The rearrangement joins TRBV4-1 to TRBJ1-3, with a tentative D call TRBD1 (5 bases). Deletions cut 4 bases from V and 3 bases from J, with 16 bases between. CDR1 MGHRA and CDR2 YSYEKL come from the germline V gene. CDR3 length equals 16 residues. The CDR3 is CASSLVGRGSGNTIYF. The CDR3, as DNA: TGCGCCAGCAGCCTGGTGGGTAGGGGAAGTGGAAACACCATATATTTT.

V usage is TRBV19 and J usage is TRBJ1-5; no firm D call. V lost 5 bases to trimming and J lost 0 bases, with 11 bases between them. The CDR3 runs 15 residues. Germline CDR1 reads LNHDA; CDR2 reads SQIVND (reference sequence). CDR3 loop: CASSSTPDSNQPQHF. The CDR3 DNA sequence: TGTGCCAGTAGTTCCACTCCCGATAGCAATCAGCCCCAGCATTTT.

The CDR3 DNA sequence: TGCAGCGTTGAAGCTCGGGGAGGAGATACGCAGTATTTT. It specifies CSVEARGGDTQYF. The chain carries TRBV29-1 and TRBJ2-3; perhaps TRBD2 as D (6 bases). Germline CDR1 is SQVTM and CDR2 is ANQGSEA. This CDR3 has 13 amino acids. V was clipped by 1 base and J by 5 bases, with 10 bases between them.

V gene TRBV10-1 combines with J gene TRBJ1-3; D call uncertain. Trimming removed 2 bases at V and 0 bases at J, with 5 bases between. Germline values: CDR1 WNHNN, CDR2 SYGVQD (reference sequence). The CDR3 runs 14 residues. The CDR3 spells CASSETVSGNTIYF. The CDR3 DNA reads as TGCGCCAGCAGTGAGACAGTCTCTGGAAACACCATATATTTT.

This clone was found once. The V call is TRBV3-1 (or the pseudogene TRBV3-2), the J call TRBJ2-3, with a possible D match to TRBD1 (6 bases). Per the germline V gene, CDR1 is LGHDT and CDR2 is YNNKEL (reference sequence). The V gene lost 2 bases and the J gene lost 1 base, with 7 bases spanning the gap. The CDR3 totals 14 residues. The CDR3 region has the DNA TGTGCCAGCAGCCAACGACAGGGCACAGATACGCAGTATTTT. Translated, it gives CASSQRQGTDTQYF.

This clone showed up just a few times. This chain joins TRBV7-2 and TRBJ1-2, with D unclear. Germline V lookup: CDR1 SGHTA, CDR2 FQGNSA. V lost 4 bases, J lost 4 bases, and 4 bases lay in between. The CDR3 is made up of 11 amino acids. DNA for the CDR3: TGTGCCAGCAGCTCACTCTATGGCTACACCTTC. It encodes CASSSLYGYTF.

This sequence joins TRBV21-1 and TRBJ2-2; TRBD2, the table's D call, was not compared with the DNA. TRBV21-1 is an annotated pseudogene. The CDR3 totals 15 residues. CDR3 sequence reads: CASSLLAGGTGELFF. In nucleotides, the CDR3 is TGTGCCAGCAGCTTACTAGCGGGGGGGACCGGGGAGCTGTTTTTT.

In its sample, this clone was seen a few times. CDR3 residues: CASSSLTDLEDTEAFF. CDR3 coding DNA: TGTGCCAGCAGTTCTTTGACAGACCTAGAGGACACTGAAGCTTTCTTT. The chain joins TRBV27 to TRBJ1-1; TRBD1 might be the D (5 bases). Trimming cost V 4 bases and J 3 bases, with 18 bases left between them. Germline V gene sequence: CDR1 MNHEY, CDR2 SMNVEV (reference sequence). This CDR3 contains 16 residues.

This clone occurred once. CDR3 DNA: TGTGCCAGCAGTTACTCGGGGGGGGTAGGCACTGAAGCTTTCTTT. Amino acid sequence: CASSYSGGVGTEAFF. The V gene is TRBV6-5, the J gene TRBJ1-1; TRBD1 is a possible D gene (5 bases). CDR3 length: 15 residues. Between the trimmed V and J ends, which lost 0 bases and 4 bases, there was a span of 12 bases. Germline V lookup: CDR1 MNHEY, CDR2 SVGAGI.

This clone has a handful of counts. Within the sample, other DNA sequences also encode this same CDR3. The V gene is TRBV19, the J gene TRBJ1-2; a weak D match, TRBD1 (5 bases). Germline CDR1 is LNHDA and CDR2 is SQIVND (reference sequence). This CDR3 spans 13 amino acids. V was trimmed by 3 bases and J by 4 bases, leaving 9 bases between them. The CDR3, as DNA: TGTGCCAGTAGTATCCAGGGTGGCTATGGCTACACCTTC. Its translation is CASSIQGGYGYTF.

The chain employs TRBV29-1 and TRBJ2-1; the match to TRBD2 covers 10 bases. CDR3 length equals 15 residues. Trimming removed 4 bases from V and 6 bases from J; junction bases left unmatched: 9. Germline CDR1 and CDR2: SQVTM and ANQGSEA. In DNA form, the CDR3 reads TGCAGCGTTGTCCTAGCGGGGGCGAAGGGCAATGAGCAGTTCTTC. This sequence encodes CSVVLAGAKGNEQFF.